This T cell receptor beta chain appears in the sequencing data of a study of blood T cell repertoires in COVID-19. Only in-frame clones appear in the TCRdb table, and some are missing; sequencing was by immunoSEQ multiplex PCR. This sample carries hundreds of thousands of clones, approximately 81% of them seen once, and the ten largest clones take approximately 1.9%. The V gene end was trimmed by 7 bases and the J gene end by 4 bases; junction bases not matched to a gene: 17. CDR1 is SNHLY, CDR2 FYNNEI, per germline. The CDR3 length is 18 residues. The chain has TRBV2 and TRBJ2-3; 10 bases agree with TRBD2. Material for sequencing was PBMCs or T cells enriched from blood (not recorded which). The clonotype was recovered from a woman aged 25 to 45 who had been exposed to COVID-19. Here the CDR3 reads CASIAPSGGARGPDTQYF. The CDR3 region has the DNA TGTGCCAGCATCGCCCCCAGCGGGGGGGCTCGCGGGCCAGATACGCAGTATTTT.